The rows below give T cell receptor beta chains drawn from one sample of a study of T cell repertoires in cytomegalovirus infection. One entry per CDR3 protein results from TCRdb running MiXCR on the reads. The sample has under 300,000 distinct CDR3 sequences; around 12% are singletons. Sample: PBMCs. All receptors come from a human donor in good health (CMV status not recorded). Some clones in this sample may be carry-over from other donors' samples. Both conserved end residues are part of each CDR3. The D gene is left open where the match is weak. Some rows mark clone size as missing; the rest say once, few, many or name a class of expanded clone.

>TRBV6-2/TRBV6-3|.|TRBJ2-7|TRBD1
TGTGCCACCTGCTCCGGGGACAGATCCTACGAGCAGTACTTC
CATCSGDRSYEQYF
>TRBV11-2|.|TRBJ1-2|TRBD1
TGTGCCAGCAGCTTACCGAGCATTGGGGTCGACAGGGCCTATGGCTACACCTTC
CASSLPSIGVDRAYGYTF
>TRBV7-3|many|TRBJ2-5|.
TGTGCCAGCAGCTTAACGGCGGCCCCACAAGAGACCCAGTACTTC
CASSLTAAPQETQYF
>TRBV28|many|TRBJ2-7|.
TGTGCCAGCAGTTTACAAGGAGGGGGCTTCTCCTACGAGCAGTACTTC
CASSLQGGGFSYEQYF
>TRBV14|few|TRBJ2-3|TRBD1
TGTGCCAGCGCCGGGACAGGGGTTTCGACAGATACGCAGTATTTT
CASAGTGVSTDTQYF
>TRBV7-2|many|TRBJ1-2|TRBD1
TGTGCCAGCAGCTTAGCGGCAGGGGGAGGGGAGGGTGGCTACACCTTC
CASSLAAGGGEGGYTF
>TRBV11-3|.|TRBJ2-1|TRBD2
TGTGCCAGCGGGCTAGCGGGGTCATACAATGAGCAGTTCTTC
CASGLAGSYNEQFF
>TRBV12-3/TRBV12-4|many|TRBJ1-5|TRBD1
TGTGCCAGCAGACTGGGACAGATTAGCAATCAGCCCCAGCATTTT
CASRLGQISNQPQHF
>TRBV7-8|many|TRBJ2-1|.
TGTGCCAGCAGCTTAGGAAGAACCCCAACCTACAATGAGCAGTTCTTC
CASSLGRTPTYNEQFF
>TRBV28|few|TRBJ2-7|TRBD2
TGTGCCAGCAGTTCAATCCTAGCGGGAGATATCTCCGAGCAGTACTTC
CASSSILAGDISEQYF
>TRBV7-2|many|TRBJ1-6|TRBD1
TGTGCCAGCAGCCACGGACCGGGACAGGGGGCGAATCCCTATAATTCACCCCTCCACTTT
CASSHGPGQGANPYNSPLHF
>TRBV7-2|many|TRBJ1-2|.
TGTGCCAGCAGCCCATACCCAGGGCGCCTTAACTATGGCTACACCTTC
CASSPYPGRLNYGYTF
>TRBV7-2|many|TRBJ2-3|.
TGTGCCAGCAGGCTATTAACCACAGATACGCAGTATTTT
CASRLLTTDTQYF
>TRBV5-1|few|TRBJ2-3|.
TGCGCCAGCAGCTTTTCGCCTAGTGGGGATACGCAGTATTTT
CASSFSPSGDTQYF
>TRBV7-2|many|TRBJ2-7|TRBD2
TGTGCCAGCAGCTTAGGGCTAGCGGGAGTGGTAGAGCAGTACTTC
CASSLGLAGVVEQYF
>TRBV6-6|.|TRBJ2-7|.
TGTGCCAGCAGTTACGCGGGCGGAGGACAATACGAGCAGTACTTC
CASSYAGGGQYEQYF
>TRBV7-2|many|TRBJ2-7|TRBD1
TGTGCCAGCAGCTTCGACAGGGACTACGAGCAGTACTTC
CASSFDRDYEQYF
>TRBV11-2|many|TRBJ2-3|TRBD2
TGTGCCAGCAGCTTCAAGGGGAGGGAGAGATACACAGATACGCAGTATTTT
CASSFKGRERYTDTQYF
>TRBV7-2|many|TRBJ2-7|.
TGTGCCAGCAGCTTAGTACAAGGAAAGGCATACGAGCAGTACTTC
CASSLVQGKAYEQYF
>TRBV7-2|many|TRBJ2-4|TRBD2
TGTGCCAGCAGCTTAAAGCGGGGGGCCGAGGCGTACTTC
CASSLKRGAEAYF
>TRBV7-2|many|TRBJ2-2|.
TGTGCCAGCAGCTTGCCTTTGAACACCGGGGAGCTGTTTTTT
CASSLPLNTGELFF
>TRBV2|few|TRBJ1-6|.
TGTGCCAGCAGTTTGCAGGCCCCACTTTCACCCCTCCACTTT
CASSLQAPLSPLHF
>TRBV6-6|.|TRBJ1-5|TRBD1
TGTGCCAGCAGTGAGGGGGACAGGGCCCAGCCCCAGCATTTT
CASSEGDRAQPQHF
>TRBV20-1|many|TRBJ2-3|TRBD2
TGCAGTGCTAGGGCTAGCGGGGAACCTAATACGCAGTATTTT
CSARASGEPNTQYF
>TRBV15|.|TRBJ2-5|TRBD2
TGTGCCACCAGCAGAGAGCTAGCGGCACAAGAGACCCAGTACTTC
CATSRELAAQETQYF
>TRBV6-6|many|TRBJ1-1|TRBD1
TGTGCCAGCAGTTACTCAGGACAGGGGGCAATGAACACTGAAGCTTTCTTT
CASSYSGQGAMNTEAFF
>TRBV20-1|.|TRBJ2-2|.
TGCAGTGCTAGGTGGGCGGTGAGGGGCACCGGGGAGCTGTTTTTT
CSARWAVRGTGELFF
>TRBV6-2/TRBV6-3|many|TRBJ2-5|TRBD1
TGTGCCAGCAGTTATGGGTCGGGACAGGGTGAAGAGACCCAGTACTTC
CASSYGSGQGEETQYF
>TRBV2|few|TRBJ2-5|TRBD2
TGTGCCAGCAGGCGGGCTAGCGGGGCAAAAGAGACCCAGTACTTC
CASRRASGAKETQYF
>TRBV28|many|TRBJ1-2|.
TGTGCCAGCAGTTTAGGGGTCAGGCCGGGGGGCTACACCTTC
CASSLGVRPGGYTF
>TRBV28|.|TRBJ2-3|.
TGTGCCAGCAGTCCCCCGGGACTCTCTCACGGTACGCAGTATTTT
CASSPPGLSHGTQYF
>TRBV7-2|many|TRBJ1-2|.
TGTGCCAGCAGCTCATGGACCCGGGCCTCTAACTATGGCTACACCTTC
CASSSWTRASNYGYTF
>TRBV19|many|TRBJ1-3|.
TGTGCCAGTAGTATATCGCCGGCGAGCTCTGGAAACACCATATATTTT
CASSISPASSGNTIYF
>TRBV7-2|many|TRBJ1-1|.
TGTGCCAGCAGCATCTCGACCGCAGGGGCTGCTGAAGCTTTCTTT
CASSISTAGAAEAFF
>TRBV29-1|.|TRBJ1-1|.
TGCAGCGTTGAAAATAGGGGGAACACTGAAGCTTTCTTT
CSVENRGNTEAFF
>TRBV20-1|few|TRBJ2-3|.
TGCAGTGCTGGGACCTCTTTCACAGATACGCAGTATTTT
CSAGTSFTDTQYF
>TRBV4-3|few|TRBJ2-3|.
TGCGCCAGCAGCCAAGATCTAGCGTCCCCCCGAGATACGCAGTATTTT
CASSQDLASPRDTQYF
>TRBV7-9|many|TRBJ2-1|.
TGTGCCAGCAGCTTGGGGACAGCGGGTGAGCAGTTCTTC
CASSLGTAGEQFF
>TRBV5-1|few|TRBJ2-5|.
TGCGCCAGCGGGCCGGGGGTTCAAGAGACCCAGTACTTC
CASGPGVQETQYF
>TRBV20-1|few|TRBJ1-6|.
TGCAGTGCTAGAGTAGACGCGGCTTCACCCCTCCACTTT
CSARVDAASPLHF
>TRBV11-3|many|TRBJ2-7|.
TGTGCCAGCAGCCCAAGAGACTCCCTAGGGGCCTACGAGCAGTACTTC
CASSPRDSLGAYEQYF
>TRBV19|.|TRBJ2-2|TRBD2
TGTGCCAGCAAGTCGCGGGGGGCTGCGAACACCGGGGAGCTGTTTTTT
CASKSRGAANTGELFF
>TRBV20-1|.|TRBJ1-5|TRBD1
TGCAGTGCCCGCCGGGACAGCGATCAGCCCCAGCATTTT
CSARRDSDQPQHF
>TRBV7-9|.|TRBJ2-3|TRBD2
TGTTCCAGCAGCCCCGGGACTAGCGGGAGCGATACGCAGTATTTT
CSSSPGTSGSDTQYF
>TRBV28|many|TRBJ1-6|.
TGTGCCAGCAGTGTCGACAGGTGGTCTTCACCCCTCCACTTT
CASSVDRWSSPLHF
>TRBV7-2|many|TRBJ1-1|.
TGTGCCAGCAGCCTCCGGGGTGAAGCTGAAGCTTTCTTT
CASSLRGEAEAFF
>TRBV9|many|TRBJ2-1|.
TGTGCCAGCAGCGCCAGTCCCGTCTCCTACAATGAGCAGTTCTTC
CASSASPVSYNEQFF
>TRBV7-8|.|TRBJ2-7|TRBD2
TGTGCCAGCAGCCGGACTAGAGGCGAGCAGTACTTC
CASSRTRGEQYF
>TRBV20-1|few|TRBJ2-7|.
TGCAGTGCTAGAGATGGCCAAGCCCTCCAGTACTTC
CSARDGQALQYF
>TRBV28|many|TRBJ1-2|.
TGTGCCAGCAACCCCGTGGGGATTCATGGCTACACCTTC
CASNPVGIHGYTF
>TRBV4-3|.|TRBJ1-1|.
TGCGCCAGCAGCCAAGAAGGGTGGGGGCCGGACACTGAAGCTTTCTTT
CASSQEGWGPDTEAFF
>TRBV6-1|many|TRBJ1-5|.
TGTGCCAGCAGCGAAGGGCGGAATCAGCCCCAGCATTTT
CASSEGRNQPQHF
>TRBV6-8|.|TRBJ2-6|.
TGTGCCAGCAGTTACGGGCCCGGATGGACAAGGGGACGGGGGGCCAACGTCCTGACTTTC
CASSYGPGWTRGRGANVLTF
>TRBV7-2|many|TRBJ1-1|.
TGTGCCAGCAGCGAAGGGGGGGCTTACTTAGAAGCTTTCTTT
CASSEGGAYLEAFF
>TRBV7-2|many|TRBJ2-7|TRBD1
TGTGCCAGCAGTCCAACAGGGGTGGAATACGAGCAGTACTTC
CASSPTGVEYEQYF
>TRBV7-2|many|TRBJ1-3|.
TGTGCCAGCAGCTTAGAAGTCGACTCTGGAAACACCATATATTTT
CASSLEVDSGNTIYF
>TRBV20-1|.|TRBJ2-7|TRBD1
TGCAGTGCTAACAGGGGGCTGTACGAGCAGTACTTC
CSANRGLYEQYF